This TCR beta chain originates from a study of T cell responses to AZD1222 COVID-19 vaccine. Points from the study as a whole: Increased Spike-specific TCR breadth and depth were observed after two AZD1222 doses.

The CDR3 is 13 amino acids. The V gene's germline CDR1 is GTSNPN and CDR2 SVGIG (reference sequence). The trim removed 1 base at V and 6 bases at J, leaving 6 bases unmatched. Regarding this clone: Its antigen is still unknown.

Only in-frame clones appear in the TCRdb table, and some are missing; sequencing was by immunoSEQ multiplex PCR. Here the sample spans 110,000 or so clones, 86% being singletons. This sequence joins TRBV30 and TRBJ2-7; TRBD2 aligns across 7 bases. This sequence was found in an adult who received the AZD1222 COVID-19 vaccine. Specimen: peripheral blood, collected 28 days after the second AZD1222 dose. The CDR3 reads CAWSGWGEGEQYF. The DNA for the CDR3 is TGTGCCTGGAGTGGATGGGGGGAGGGCGAGCAGTACTTC.